A single sample is the source of the 23 T cell receptor beta chains below, sequenced in a study of blood T cell repertoires in COVID-19 (dated by TCRdb to 2020 to 2021). The library was generated by the immunoSEQ multiplex PCR assay. Sourced from immuneACCESS, this table was stored by TCRdb with only in-frame sequences that have V and J called. A share of the clones is absent; for the studies checked, an unresolved V gene accounts for under half, and the remainder has no known explanation. The sample data list 250,000 to 350,000 clones, and 75% to 90% of these were observed just once. The ten largest clones capture about 0.94% of the sample. Specimen: peripheral blood. The origin of the receptors is a woman aged 40-49 years who had recovered from COVID-19.

The chain links TRBV10-3 to TRBJ2-7, with 7 positions matching TRBD2. CDR3 length equals 17 residues. V shed 3 bases, J shed 1 base, and the junction held 12 bases outside the gene matches. Per the germline V gene, CDR1 is ENHRY and CDR2 is SYGVKD. This CDR3 is CAISDPSTGRVSYEQYF. In DNA form, the CDR3 reads TGTGCCATCAGTGACCCTTCGACGGGGAGGGTGTCCTACGAGCAGTACTTC.

The chain links TRBV27 to TRBJ1-2, with D perhaps matching TRBD1 (6 bases). CDR3 size: 13 residues. The germline CDR1 and CDR2 sequences are MNHEY and SMNVEV (reference sequence). Trimming removed 5 bases from V and 4 bases from J, with 11 bases in between. The CDR3 bases are TGTGCCAGCAGTCTAGGACAGCCCTATGGCTACACCTTC. The encoded protein is CASSLGQPYGYTF.

This chain uses TRBV25-1 with TRBJ2-5; TRBD1 is a possible D gene (5 bases). Germline V gene lookup returns CDR1 MGHDK and CDR2 SYGVNS. The CDR3 has 15 amino acids. Trimming took 2 bases from V and 4 from J, leaving 14 bases between them. CDR3 nucleotide sequence: TGTGCCAGCAGTGAAGCAGGGTCCCCCAGAGAGACCCAGTACTTC. This encodes CASSEAGSPRETQYF.

The chain uses TRBV29-1 and TRBJ2-1, with TRBD1 as a possible D gene (6 bases). There are 13 residues in the CDR3. Trimming stripped 3 bases from V and 5 bases from J, with 11 bases between. Per germline, CDR1 SQVTM and CDR2 ANQGSEA. In DNA form, the CDR3 reads TGCAGCGTTGAGCAGGGGTGGGACAATGAGCAGTTCTTC. It codes for CSVEQGWDNEQFF.

This clone was counted a single time. The chain links TRBV10-3 to TRBJ1-5, with D possibly TRBD1 on 5 matching bases. Germline V gives CDR1 ENHRY, CDR2 SYGVKD. The V gene lost 2 bases and the J gene lost 6 bases, with 11 bases spanning the gap. CDR3 length equals 14 residues. CDR3 coding DNA: TGTGCCATCAGTGAGGACAGTGTCGGTCAGCCCCAGCATTTT. It is translated as CAISEDSVGQPQHF.

About this clone itself: Other nucleotide sequences in the sample specify the same CDR3. The chain has TRBV6-4 and TRBJ2-3; 7 bases fit TRBD1. The V gene end was trimmed by 4 bases and the J gene end by 1 base; junction bases not matched to a gene: 2. Germline CDR1 reads MRHNA; CDR2 reads SNTAGT. The CDR3 loop spans 14 amino acids. The CDR3 is CASSGQGGTDTQYF. The CDR3 bases are TGTGCCAGCAGTGGGCAGGGGGGCACAGATACGCAGTATTTT.

The rearrangement uses TRBV18 and TRBJ2-3; a possible D gene is TRBD1 (5 bases). CDR3 length equals 17 residues. Germline V CDR1 and CDR2: KGHSH, LQKENI. V shed 1 base and J shed 0 bases, with 14 bases lying between them. CDR3 protein: CASSPLLDSSSTDTQYF. CDR3 DNA sequence: TGTGCCAGCTCACCACTCTTAGACAGCTCTAGCACAGATACGCAGTATTTT. The full variable domain, rest sourced from reference TRBV18 and TRBJ2-3, is NAGVMQNPRHLVRRRGQEARLRCSPMKGHSHVYWYRQLPEEGLKFMVYLQKENIIDESGMPKERFSAEFPKEGPSILRIQQVVRGDSAAYFCASSPLLDSSSTDTQYFGPGTRLTVL.

This chain links TRBV25-1 with TRBJ1-6; a weak D match, TRBD1 (5 bases). The CDR3 sequence is 15 residues long. Germline V lookup: CDR1 MGHDK, CDR2 SYGVNS. V lost 1 base to trimming and J lost 7 bases, with 11 bases between them. The CDR3 loop is CASSEFGAGNSPLHF. The CDR3 DNA reads TGTGCCAGCAGTGAATTTGGGGCTGGGAATTCACCCCTCCACTTT.

This clone was seen once. This chain connects TRBV19 to TRBJ2-2, with 10 bases that match TRBD1. The CDR3 contains 14 residues. CDR1 LNHDA and CDR2 SQIVND come from the germline V gene (reference sequence). V dropped 5 bases and J dropped 10; count of bases not matched to a gene: 7. CDR3 DNA: TGTGCCAGTAGTCCGGGCGGGACAGGGGAGGAGCTGTTTTTT. This sequence encodes CASSPGGTGEELFF.

The sample holds a few counts of this clone. The V and J genes are TRBV27 and TRBJ1-5; D unresolved. The V gene lost 7 bases and the J gene lost 0 bases, with 13 bases spanning the gap. The germline V gene has CDR1 MNHEY and CDR2 SMNVEV (reference sequence). The CDR3 is 15 residues long. Here the CDR3 reads CASMVEGFSNQPQHF. The CDR3 DNA reads as TGTGCCAGCATGGTAGAGGGATTTAGCAATCAGCCCCAGCATTTT.

With regard to this clone: The same CDR3 arises from other DNA sequences in this sample as well. This sequence joins TRBV30 and TRBJ1-1; tentative D call: TRBD1 (6 bases). CDR1 and CDR2 (germline): GTSNPN, SVGIG (reference sequence). The CDR3 is 11 amino acids. Trimming cost V 0 bases and J 7 bases, with 6 bases left between them. This chain's CDR3 is CAWSVGGEAFF. CDR3 in DNA: TGTGCCTGGAGTGTAGGGGGTGAAGCTTTCTTT. The full variable domain, completed using reference TRBV30 and TRBJ1-1, is SQTIHQWPATLVQPVGSPLSLECTVEGTSNPNLYWYRQAAGRGLQLLFYSVGIGQISSEVPQNLSASRPQDRQFILSSKKLLLSDSGFYLCAWSVGGEAFFGQGTRLTVV.

This chain connects TRBV28 to TRBJ2-1, with 13 bases that match TRBD2. The CDR3 has 18 residues. With V trimmed by 6 bases and J by 7 bases, 15 bases remained unmatched. Germline CDR1 MDHEN, CDR2 SYDVKM. The CDR3 sequence is CASRPTTSGRQSWNEQFF. The CDR3 nucleotides read TGTGCCAGCAGACCTACGACTAGCGGGAGGCAGTCTTGGAATGAGCAGTTCTTC.

This clone was counted once. The rearrangement joins TRBV27 to TRBJ1-4; D is possibly TRBD1 (5 bases). V lost 2 bases, J lost 7 bases, and 8 bases lay in between. Germline V CDR1 and CDR2: MNHEY, SMNVEV (reference sequence). This CDR3 has 13 residues. In nucleotides, the CDR3 is TGTGCCAGCAGTTTAGCGGGGGGTGAAAAACTGTTTTTT. It encodes CASSLAGGEKLFF.

The V call is TRBV5-6, the J call TRBJ1-2; 12 nucleotides match TRBD1. Trimming at V came to 2 bases and at J to 4 bases, leaving 6 bases not matched to a gene. Per the germline V gene, CDR1 is SGHDT and CDR2 is YYEEEE. The CDR3 runs to 16 residues. DNA for the CDR3: TGTGCCAGCAGCTTAGGGACAGGGGGCCGAGGCTATGGCTACACCTTC. It encodes CASSLGTGGRGYGYTF.

The V call is TRBV30, the J call TRBJ2-7, with a weak D call TRBD2 (6 bases). The germline gives CDR1 GTSNPN, CDR2 SVGIG (reference sequence). V lost 0 bases and J lost 1, with 16 bases in between. CDR3 length: 16 residues. CDR3 in amino acids: CAWSVWRGTQSYEQYF. DNA of the CDR3: TGTGCCTGGAGTGTATGGCGCGGGACCCAGTCCTACGAGCAGTACTTC.

This clone came up a few times. The gene calls are TRBV27 and TRBJ1-3; D is possibly TRBD1 (5 bases). CDR3 length: 16 residues. Germline CDR1 reads MNHEY; CDR2 reads SMNVEV (reference sequence). Trimming shortened V by 3 bases and J by 4 bases, and 16 bases separated the two germline ends. This CDR3 reads CASSFRGGLAGNTIYF. The CDR3 DNA reads TGTGCCAGCAGTTTTCGGGGGGGACTCGCGGGAAACACCATATATTTT.

This rearrangement joins TRBV19 to TRBJ1-1; 7 bases agree with TRBD1. Trimming removed 5 bases from V and 6 bases from J; junction bases left unmatched: 6. The CDR3 is made up of 13 amino acids. Per the germline V gene, CDR1 is LNHDA and CDR2 is SQIVND (reference sequence). The DNA of the CDR3 is TGTGCCAGTAGTTTCGACAGGGTCTCTGAAGCTTTCTTT. Translation gives CASSFDRVSEAFF.

V is TRBV29-1 and J is TRBJ2-7; 8 bases fit TRBD2. The CDR3 contains 15 residues. Unmatched junction bases numbered 16, after V lost 6 bases and J lost 6 bases. Germline loops: CDR1 SQVTM, CDR2 ANQGSEA. CDR3: CSVIRETSAFGEQYF. CDR3 DNA sequence: TGCAGCGTCATCCGAGAGACTAGCGCTTTCGGCGAGCAGTACTTC.

Only one count was recorded for this clone. The chain recombines TRBV25-1 with TRBJ2-3, with no clear D. CDR1 is MGHDK and CDR2 is SYGVNS in the germline V gene. V was pared by 1 base and J by 6 bases, with 8 bases between. The CDR3 sequence is 13 residues long. The CDR3 loop reads CASSESWADTQYF. CDR3 bases: TGTGCCAGCAGTGAATCTTGGGCGGATACGCAGTATTTT.

In this sample, this clone turned up once. The chain is built from TRBV28 and TRBJ2-7; 9 bases agree with TRBD2. The ends lost 8 bases at V and 5 bases at J; junction bases unmatched: 19. Germline V CDR1 and CDR2: MDHEN, SYDVKM. This CDR3 region has 17 residues. CDR3 nucleotide sequence: TGTGCCAGCCCCACTCGGGTAAGCGGGAGGTTTATCCACGAGCAGTACTTC. It codes for CASPTRVSGRFIHEQYF.

This clone was counted a single time. The rearrangement uses TRBV19 and TRBJ1-4; D is ambiguous. The V gene's germline CDR1 is LNHDA and CDR2 SQIVND (reference sequence). The ends were cut back, 3 bases at V and 0 bases at J, with 14 bases in the middle. The CDR3 loop spans 17 amino acids. CDR3 sequence reads: CASSITRVPPTNEKLFF. In DNA, the CDR3 is TGTGCCAGTAGTATTACCCGGGTCCCCCCAACTAATGAAAAACTGTTTTTT. The full variable domain, its missing parts supplied by reference TRBV19 and TRBJ1-4, is DGGITQSPKYLFRKEGQNVTLSCEQNLNHDAMYWYRQDPGQGLRLIYYSQIVNDFQKGDIAEGYSVSREKKESFPLTVTSAQKNPTAFYLCASSITRVPPTNEKLFFGSGTQLSVL.

The chain links TRBV16 to TRBJ1-2; D possibly corresponds to TRBD1 (6 bases). The CDR3 has 14 amino acids. Per the germline V gene, CDR1 is KGHSY and CDR2 is FQNENV. With 4 bases removed from V and 5 bases from J, the gap between germline ends came to 14 bases. CDR3 coding DNA: TGTGCCAGCAGCCCCCATGGGCAGGGGTATGGCTACACCTTC. Amino acids: CASSPHGQGYGYTF.

V and J are TRBV29-1 and TRBJ1-2, with a weak D call TRBD1 (5 bases). The germline gives CDR1 SQVTM, CDR2 ANQGSEA. The V end was cut by 6 bases, the J end by 4 bases, with 9 bases between. The CDR3 has 11 amino acids. The CDR3 is CSVGEAYGYTF. The CDR3 nucleotides are TGCAGCGTGGGGGAGGCCTATGGCTACACCTTC.